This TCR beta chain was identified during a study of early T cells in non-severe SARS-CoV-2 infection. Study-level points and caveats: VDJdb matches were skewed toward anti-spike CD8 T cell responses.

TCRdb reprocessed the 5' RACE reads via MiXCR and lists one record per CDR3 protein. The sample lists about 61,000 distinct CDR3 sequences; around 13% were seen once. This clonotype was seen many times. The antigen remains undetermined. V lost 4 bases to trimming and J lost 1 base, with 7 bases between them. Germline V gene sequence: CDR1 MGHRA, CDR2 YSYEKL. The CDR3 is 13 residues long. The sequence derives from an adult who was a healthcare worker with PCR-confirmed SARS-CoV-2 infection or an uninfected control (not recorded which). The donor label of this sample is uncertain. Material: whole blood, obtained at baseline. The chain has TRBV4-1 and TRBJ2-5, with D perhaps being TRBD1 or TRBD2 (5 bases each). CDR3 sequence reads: CASSPGPQETQYF. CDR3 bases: TGCGCCAGCAGCCCGGGACCCCAAGAGACCCAGTACTTC.